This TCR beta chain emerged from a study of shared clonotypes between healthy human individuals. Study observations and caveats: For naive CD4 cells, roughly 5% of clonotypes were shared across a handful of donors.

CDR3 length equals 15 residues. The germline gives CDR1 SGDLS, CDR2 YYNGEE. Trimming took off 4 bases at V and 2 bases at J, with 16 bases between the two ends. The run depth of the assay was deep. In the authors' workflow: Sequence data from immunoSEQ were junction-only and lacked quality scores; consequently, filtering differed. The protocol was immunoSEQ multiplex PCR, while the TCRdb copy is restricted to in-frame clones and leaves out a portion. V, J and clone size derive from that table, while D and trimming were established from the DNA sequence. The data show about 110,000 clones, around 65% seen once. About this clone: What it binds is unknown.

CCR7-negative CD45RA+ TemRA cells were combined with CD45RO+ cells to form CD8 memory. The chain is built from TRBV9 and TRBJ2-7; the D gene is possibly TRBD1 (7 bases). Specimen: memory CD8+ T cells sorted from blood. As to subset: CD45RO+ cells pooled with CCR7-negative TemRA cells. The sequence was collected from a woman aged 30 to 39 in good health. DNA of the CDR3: TGTGCCAGCAGCCCAGTGCGGGACAGCCCCTACGAGCAGTACTTC. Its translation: CASSPVRDSPYEQYF.